Following are 30 T cell receptor beta chains from one sample sequenced in a study of T cell responses to AZD1222 COVID-19 vaccine. Sequenced by immunoSEQ multiplex PCR; TCRdb stores in-frame clones only, minus some. The data hold 95,000 to 110,000 clones, with 87% observed a single time. The specimen was peripheral blood, collected on day 0 of AZD1222 vaccination. Receptors were obtained from an adult in good health.

In its sample, this clone was seen once. This rearrangement joins TRBV18 to TRBJ1-5; D is uncertain. Trimming stripped 3 bases from V and 2 bases from J, with 14 bases between. CDR1 and CDR2 from the germline V gene are KGHSH and LQKENI. This CDR3 is built from 16 residues. CDR3 loop: CASSPPGRNGNQPQHF. The CDR3 coding sequence is TGTGCCAGCTCACCCCCCGGGCGGAATGGCAATCAGCCCCAGCATTTT.

The sample holds one count of this clone. The chain links TRBV18 to TRBJ1-6; a weak D match, TRBD1 (5 bases). Trimming shortened V by 2 bases and J by 7 bases, and 9 bases separated the two germline ends. The CDR3 length is 14 residues. CDR1 and CDR2 (germline): KGHSH, LQKENI. CDR3 nucleotide sequence: TGTGCCAGCTCACCAGAGGCAGGGAATTCACCCCTCCACTTT. Its translation: CASSPEAGNSPLHF.

This clone was found a few times. This rearrangement joins TRBV19 to TRBJ1-1, with 7 bases matching TRBD1. CDR1 is LNHDA and CDR2 is SQIVND in the germline V gene (reference sequence). The CDR3 is 16 amino acids. Trimming at V came to 3 bases and at J to 3 bases, leaving 10 bases not matched to a gene. CDR3 coding DNA: TGTGCCAGTAGTATTGGGACAGCCTCTTGGGACACTGAAGCTTTCTTT. Translating gives CASSIGTASWDTEAFF.

The chain carries TRBV19 and TRBJ2-5; D is perhaps TRBD1 (6 bases). Deletions cut 5 bases from V and 4 bases from J, with 17 bases between. Germline lookup yields CDR1 LNHDA and CDR2 SQIVND (reference sequence). The CDR3 extends over 15 amino acids. CDR3: CASSLSDTRGETQYF. The CDR3 region has the DNA TGTGCCAGTAGTTTATCGGACACCAGGGGAGAGACCCAGTACTTC.

The genes are TRBV7-3 and TRBJ2-1; 10 nucleotides match TRBD2. J gave up 9 bases and V 5 bases, and 16 bases lay outside the gene matches. The CDR3 loop spans 17 amino acids. Germline-derived CDR1 and CDR2 are SGHTA and FQGTGA. CDR3 nucleotides: TGTGCCAGCAGCCCCAAGACAAGAGCGGGGGGGCCGGGTGAGCAGTTCTTC. Translated: CASSPKTRAGGPGEQFF.

The chain is built from TRBV28 and TRBJ2-6, with TRBD2 matching 9 bases. With 3 bases clipped from V and 3 bases from J, the junction kept 9 bases outside the gene matches. This CDR3 has 18 amino acids. The germline gives CDR1 MDHEN, CDR2 SYDVKM. This CDR3 reads CASSFMTSGIVGANVLTF. CDR3 in DNA: TGTGCCAGCAGTTTTATGACTAGCGGAATAGTTGGGGCCAACGTCCTGACTTTC. The full variable domain, completed using reference TRBV28 and TRBJ2-6, is DVKVTQSSRYLVKRTGEKVFLECVQDMDHENMFWYRQDPGLGLRLIYFSYDVKMKEKGDIPEGYSVSREKKERFSLILESASTNQTSMYLCASSFMTSGIVGANVLTFGAGSRLTVL.

V usage is TRBV5-4 and J usage is TRBJ2-1; the D gene is possibly TRBD1 (6 bases). This CDR3 is built from 15 residues. Germline V gene sequence: CDR1 SGHNT, CDR2 YYREEE (reference sequence). Trimming pared 4 bases from V and 5 bases from J, leaving 16 bases between. The CDR3 sequence is CASSRQVEVNNEQFF. CDR3 DNA: TGTGCCAGCAGCCGACAGGTTGAGGTAAACAATGAGCAGTTCTTC.

This clone occurred once. The chain has TRBV5-1 and TRBJ1-5; D is undetermined. Germline V CDR1 and CDR2: SGHRS, YFSETQ. The CDR3 is made up of 14 amino acids. Trimming took 0 bases from V and 3 from J, leaving 7 bases between them. The CDR3 nucleotides are TGCGCCAGCAGCTTGGATGGTACCAATCAGCCCCAGCATTTT. Translating it yields CASSLDGTNQPQHF.

V and J are TRBV27 and TRBJ1-1; 10 bases are a match to TRBD1. Trimming at V came to 6 bases and at J to 6 bases, leaving 4 bases not matched to a gene. Germline lookup yields CDR1 MNHEY and CDR2 SMNVEV (reference sequence). This CDR3 has 13 residues. The CDR3: CASSYGQGAEAFF. As DNA, the CDR3 is TGTGCCAGCAGCTACGGACAGGGGGCTGAAGCTTTCTTT.

The gene calls are TRBV6-5 and TRBJ1-1, with D possibly being TRBD1 (5 bases). V gave up 9 bases and J gave up 5 bases, with 19 bases separating them. The CDR3 is 14 residues long. The germline CDR1 and CDR2 sequences are MNHEY and SVGAGI. The CDR3 protein is CASRERGQNTEAFF. In DNA, the CDR3 is TGTGCCAGTAGAGAGCGCGGACAAAATACTGAAGCTTTCTTT.

The V call is TRBV19, the J call TRBJ2-5, with D possibly TRBD2 on 6 matching bases. The germline CDR1 and CDR2 sequences are LNHDA and SQIVND (reference sequence). Deletions cut 8 bases from V and 4 bases from J, with 17 bases between. The CDR3 totals 14 residues. The CDR3 bases are TGTGCCAGTCAGTCGTGGCGGAGGGGAGAGACCCAGTACTTC. It encodes CASQSWRRGETQYF.

This rearrangement joins TRBV19 to TRBJ1-5, with D uncertain. Trimming cost V 3 bases and J 3 bases, with 9 bases left between them. CDR1 is LNHDA and CDR2 is SQIVND in the germline V gene (reference sequence). The CDR3 sequence is 14 residues long. Here the CDR3 reads CASSISRFNQPQHF. In DNA form, the CDR3 reads TGTGCCAGTAGTATCAGTCGGTTCAATCAGCCCCAGCATTTT.

This clone was seen a single time. V usage is TRBV7-9 and J usage is TRBJ1-4, with D possibly being TRBD1 (5 bases). Trimming cost V 3 bases and J 4 bases, with 18 bases left between them. CDR3 length: 17 residues. Germline V lookup: CDR1 SEHNR, CDR2 FQNEAQ (reference sequence). CDR3: CASSFKRGGVDNEKLFF. The CDR3 DNA reads as TGTGCCAGCAGCTTTAAGAGGGGAGGCGTGGATAATGAAAAACTGTTTTTT.

This chain links TRBV3-1 (or the pseudogene TRBV3-2) with TRBJ2-4; D gene ambiguous. Germline V CDR1 and CDR2: LGHDT, YNNKEL (reference sequence). This CDR3 region has 14 residues. V was trimmed by 0 bases and J by 0 bases, leaving 3 bases between them. CDR3 DNA sequence: TGTGCCAGCAGCCAAGATGAAGCCAAAAACATTCAGTACTTC. As protein: CASSQDEAKNIQYF.

The J gene is TRBJ2-1, the V gene TRBV6-4; 11 bases fit TRBD1. J lost 8 bases, V lost 4 bases, and 1 base had no gene match. The CDR3 has 13 amino acids. Per germline, CDR1 MRHNA and CDR2 SNTAGT. The chain's CDR3 is CASSGGQGDEQFF. The CDR3 DNA reads as TGTGCCAGCAGTGGGGGACAGGGGGATGAGCAGTTCTTC.

The CDR3 loop is CASSLGPQYNEQFF. In DNA form, the CDR3 reads TGTGCCAGCAGCCTGGGACCCCAATACAATGAGCAGTTCTTC. The chain has TRBV5-8 and TRBJ2-1, with D perhaps TRBD1 or TRBD2 (5 bases each). Trimming pared 4 bases from V and 4 bases from J, leaving 12 bases between. The CDR3 is made up of 14 amino acids. The germline CDR1 and CDR2 sequences are SGHTS and YDEGEE.

This chain links TRBV7-9 with TRBJ2-4; 7 bases are shared with TRBD2. This CDR3 contains 17 residues. V lost 4 bases to trimming and J lost 6 bases; unmatched junction nucleotides: 15. Germline V gene lookup returns CDR1 SEHNR and CDR2 FQNEAQ (reference sequence). CDR3 in DNA: TGTGCCAGCAGCTCCCGGTCCCAGGGAGGGCTATTAAACATTCAGTACTTC. This sequence encodes CASSSRSQGGLLNIQYF. Based on the CDR3 plus reference TRBV7-9 and TRBJ2-4, the full variable domain is DTGVSQNPRHKITKRGQNVTFRCDPISEHNRLYWYRQTLGQGPEFLTYFQNEAQLEKSRLLSDRFSAERPKGSFSTLEIQRTEQGDSAMYLCASSSRSQGGLLNIQYFGAGTRLSVL.

This chain connects TRBV24-1 to TRBJ1-2, with D unclear. This CDR3 is built from 13 residues. The V end was cut by 3 bases, the J end by 7 bases, with 11 bases between. Per germline, CDR1 KGHDR and CDR2 SFDVKD. DNA for the CDR3: TGTGCCACCAGTGATCACCGATCGGGTGGCTACACCTTC. Encoded protein: CATSDHRSGGYTF.

The chain couples TRBV6-5 to TRBJ2-1; no definite D call. V lost 7 bases, J lost 10 bases, and 8 bases lay in between. Germline loops: CDR1 MNHEY, CDR2 SVGAGI. There are 10 residues in the CDR3. This CDR3 is CASISGEQFF. CDR3 nucleotide sequence: TGTGCCAGCATATCTGGGGAGCAGTTCTTC.

The rearrangement uses TRBV19 and TRBJ2-7; 10 positions match TRBD2. The junction had 6 bases not matched to a gene; V was cut back by 4 bases and J by 3 bases. CDR3 length: 15 residues. The germline V gene encodes CDR1 LNHDA and CDR2 SQIVND (reference sequence). In DNA, the CDR3 is TGTGCCAGTAGTAGGACTAGCGGTCCTTTCTACGAGCAGTACTTC. Its protein product is CASSRTSGPFYEQYF.

The rearrangement joins TRBV5-6 to TRBJ2-7; TRBD1 agrees at 8 bases. V was clipped by 4 bases and J by 3 bases; unmatched bases: 6. There are 14 residues in the CDR3. Looked up from germline, CDR1 is SGHDT and CDR2 is YYEEEE. The CDR3 DNA reads as TGTGCCAGCAGCCCGACAGGGGTTGGCTACGAGCAGTACTTC. This encodes CASSPTGVGYEQYF. Looking up the rest from reference TRBV5-6 and TRBJ2-7 gives the full variable domain: DAGVTQSPTHLIKTRGQQVTLRCSPKSGHDTVSWYQQALGQGPQFIFQYYEEEERQRGNFPDRFSGHQFPNYSSELNVNALLLGDSALYLCASSPTGVGYEQYFGPGTRLTVT.

The chain links TRBV30 to TRBJ2-5; 9 positions agree with TRBD2. CDR3 length equals 15 residues. Germline V gene lookup returns CDR1 GTSNPN and CDR2 SVGIG (reference sequence). Unmatched junction bases numbered 8, after V lost 2 bases and J lost 4 bases. CDR3 nucleotides: TGTGCCTGGAGTTCTTGGCGGGAGGGCCGAGAGACCCAGTACTTC. It encodes CAWSSWREGRETQYF.

J is TRBJ2-1 and V is TRBV24-1, with D unresolved. The germline V gene has CDR1 KGHDR and CDR2 SFDVKD. The V end lost 4 bases, the J end lost 8 bases, and 20 bases lay between the germline ends. The CDR3 spans 16 residues. The CDR3 sequence: CATSDPRADVVDEQFF. The CDR3 DNA sequence: TGTGCCACCAGTGACCCCCGGGCCGATGTGGTCGATGAGCAGTTCTTC.

V and J are TRBV6-1 and TRBJ2-7; tentatively, D is TRBD2 (5 bases). The CDR3 is 16 amino acids. Between the trimmed V and J ends, which lost 1 base and 3 bases, there was a span of 16 bases. Per germline, CDR1 MNHNS and CDR2 SASEGT. The CDR3 here is CASSEGLRAVGYEQYF. The DNA for the CDR3 is TGTGCCAGCAGTGAAGGCTTGCGAGCGGTCGGCTACGAGCAGTACTTC.

The CDR3 DNA sequence: TGTGCCAGCAGTGAAACAGGGTTATATGGCTACACCTTC. Translated, it gives CASSETGLYGYTF. This chain joins TRBV6-4 and TRBJ1-2, with D maybe TRBD1 (6 bases). The CDR3 sequence is 13 residues long. V lost 3 bases to trimming and J lost 5 bases, with 10 bases between them. CDR1 is MRHNA, CDR2 SNTAGT, per germline.

The chain couples TRBV19 to TRBJ1-4; tentatively, D is TRBD1 (6 bases). This CDR3 is 11 amino acids long. Germline assignment: CDR1 LNHDA and CDR2 SQIVND (reference sequence). The ends were cut back, 10 bases at V and 8 bases at J, with 11 bases in the middle. CDR3 DNA sequence: TGTGCCACGTACAGGGACGAAAAACTGTTTTTT. Protein: CATYRDEKLFF. The complete variable domain, with remaining parts taken from reference TRBV19 and TRBJ1-4, reads DGGITQSPKYLFRKEGQNVTLSCEQNLNHDAMYWYRQDPGQGLRLIYYSQIVNDFQKGDIAEGYSVSREKKESFPLTVTSAQKNPTAFYLCATYRDEKLFFGSGTQLSVL.

The chain has TRBV24-1 and TRBJ2-3; a possible D gene is TRBD1 (6 bases). The V end was cut by 10 bases, the J end by 0 bases, with 22 bases between. The CDR3 runs to 17 residues. Per germline, CDR1 KGHDR and CDR2 SFDVKD. CDR3 sequence reads: CATADRKTNPSTDTQYF. The CDR3 DNA reads as TGTGCCACAGCAGACAGGAAGACAAACCCTAGCACAGATACGCAGTATTTT.

This chain joins TRBV27 and TRBJ1-5; tentatively, D is TRBD1 (5 bases). The germline V and J ends were trimmed by 6 bases and 9 bases, with 21 bases remaining between them. CDR3 length: 15 residues. CDR1 and CDR2 from the germline V gene are MNHEY and SMNVEV (reference sequence). CDR3 protein: CASRAFGTGESPQHF. The CDR3 bases are TGTGCCAGCAGGGCCTTCGGGACGGGGGAATCGCCCCAGCATTTT.

The chain is built from TRBV10-1 and TRBJ2-7; no definite D call. CDR1 and CDR2 from the germline V gene are WNHNN and SYGVQD (reference sequence). This CDR3 contains 13 residues. Trimming left V 2 bases short and J 2 bases short, with 7 bases between. The DNA for the CDR3 is TGCGCCAGCAGTGAGAAGGGAACCTACGAGCAGTACTTC. Translation: CASSEKGTYEQYF.

This chain connects TRBV18 to TRBJ1-4, with unresolved D. The V and J ends lost 3 bases and 7 bases respectively, with 9 bases between them. Germline V gene data show CDR1 as KGHSH and CDR2 as LQKENI. The CDR3 spans 13 residues. CDR3: CASSPPLTEKLFF. CDR3 nucleotide sequence: TGTGCCAGCTCACCTCCCCTCACTGAAAAACTGTTTTTT.